This TCR beta chain was identified in a study of CD8+ T cells in alopecia areata. Following extraction, RNA underwent reverse transcription to cDNA, which served as the sequencing template. Libraries were prepared by immunoSEQ multiplex PCR; TCRdb keeps only in-frame clonotypes and omits some of them. The table lists about 110,000 clones, under 65% of them singletons. Specimens obtained from alopecia areata patients comprised lesional scalp punch biopsies and peripheral blood. As for this clone: Its antigen is currently unknown.

Study-wide points: Besides other cells, scalp samples also yield sequences of resident alphabeta T cells from normal skin. Lesional scalp, notably in alopecia totalis/universalis, had clonality above that of normal scalp.

Trimming removed 1 base at V and 4 bases at J, with 8 bases between. The CDR3 totals 14 residues. Germline CDR1 reads MNHNS; CDR2 reads SASEGT. This chain uses TRBV6-1 with TRBJ2-1; D is perhaps TRBD2 (5 bases). The origin of this receptor is a human donor with alopecia areata. Sequenced input: NKG2D-low CD8+ T cells sorted from blood. CDR3 sequence: CASSEGEWYNEQFF. In DNA, the CDR3 is TGTGCCAGCAGTGAAGGGGAGTGGTACAATGAGCAGTTCTTC.